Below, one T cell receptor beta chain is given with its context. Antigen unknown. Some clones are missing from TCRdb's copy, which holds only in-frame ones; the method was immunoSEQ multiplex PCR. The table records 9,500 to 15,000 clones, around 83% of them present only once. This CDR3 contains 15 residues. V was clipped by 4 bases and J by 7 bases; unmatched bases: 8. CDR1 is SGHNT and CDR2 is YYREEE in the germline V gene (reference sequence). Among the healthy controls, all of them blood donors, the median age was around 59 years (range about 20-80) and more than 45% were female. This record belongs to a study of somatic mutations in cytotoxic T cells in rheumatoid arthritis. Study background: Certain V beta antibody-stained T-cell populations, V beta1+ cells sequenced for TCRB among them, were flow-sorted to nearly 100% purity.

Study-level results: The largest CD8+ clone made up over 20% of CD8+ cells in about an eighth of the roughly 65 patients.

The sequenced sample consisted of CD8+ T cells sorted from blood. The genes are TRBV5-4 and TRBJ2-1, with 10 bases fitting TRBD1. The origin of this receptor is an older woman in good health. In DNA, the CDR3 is TGTGCCAGCAGCCCGGGGGGACAGGGGTTGAATGAGCAGTTCTTC. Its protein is CASSPGGQGLNEQFF. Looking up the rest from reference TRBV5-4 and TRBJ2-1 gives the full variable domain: ETGVTQSPTHLIKTRGQQVTLRCSSQSGHNTVSWYQQALGQGPQFIFQYYREEENGRGNFPPRFSGLQFPNYSSELNVNALELDDSALYLCASSPGGQGLNEQFFGPGTRLTVL.